This is a list of T cell receptor beta chains from one sample in a study of T cells in Graves' hyperthyroidism and ophthalmopathy. MiXCR, run by TCRdb on the multiplex PCR reads, gives a single entry per CDR3 protein. The data hold about 400,000 distinct CDR3 sequences, with more than 12% observed a single time. The material sequenced was blood. The source is a man aged 50-59 years with Graves' ophthalmopathy. CDR3s include the opening cysteine and the closing phenylalanine or tryptophan. The D gene is left open where the match is weak. The size entry is marked missing in some rows and otherwise reads once, few, many or a size class.

>few|TRBD1|TRBJ2-4|TRBV7-7|13
CASGSGTAHIQYF
TGTGCTAGTGGGTCGGGGACAGCACACATTCAGTACTTC
>-|-|TRBJ2-3|TRBV7-9|14
CASSERKGADTQYF
TGTGCCAGCAGTGAAAGAAAAGGGGCAGATACGCAGTATTTT
>many|-|TRBJ2-1|TRBV5-1|13
CASSSRGRNEQFF
TGCGCCAGCAGCTCCCGGGGGCGCAATGAGCAGTTCTTC
>many|-|TRBJ2-2|TRBV28|12
CASSFQTGELFF
TGTGCCAGCAGTTTCCAGACCGGGGAGCTGTTTTTT
>many|TRBD1|TRBJ1-1|TRBV14|16
CASSHILGQGAPEAFF
TGTGCCAGCAGCCACATCTTGGGACAGGGGGCCCCTGAAGCTTTCTTT
>-|-|TRBJ2-6|TRBV30|17
CAWSSPGRVAGANVLTF
TGTGCCTGGAGTTCCCCAGGGAGAGTTGCTGGGGCCAACGTCCTGACTTTC
>few|-|TRBJ2-2|TRBV6-1|13
CASEVINTGELFF
TGTGCCAGCGAAGTGATCAACACCGGGGAGCTGTTTTTT
>few|-|TRBJ2-5|TRBV5-1|17
CASRPGGYQAFRETQYF
TGCGCCAGCAGGCCCGGCGGGTACCAGGCGTTTCGGGAGACCCAGTACTTC
>once|TRBD2|TRBJ2-5|TRBV3-1|14
CASSLSGRLETQYF
TGTGCCAGCAGCCTTAGCGGGAGACTGGAGACCCAGTACTTC
>few|-|TRBJ2-3|TRBV5-1|11
CASGTSDTQYF
TGCGCCAGCGGTACCTCAGATACGCAGTATTTT
>many|TRBD1|TRBJ2-7|TRBV3-1|15
CASSQVGTGGYEQYF
TGTGCCAGCAGCCAAGTCGGGACAGGGGGCTACGAGCAGTACTTC
>many|TRBD1|TRBJ2-7|TRBV20-1|16
CSAREKGTGPTYEQYF
TGCAGTGCTAGAGAAAAAGGGACAGGTCCGACCTACGAGCAGTACTTC
>-|TRBD1|TRBJ1-3|TRBV7-3|19
CASSLGGQNSPASGNTIYF
TGTGCCAGCAGCTTGGGGGGACAGAACTCCCCGGCCTCTGGAAACACCATATATTTT
>few|TRBD1|TRBJ2-5|TRBV20-1|13
CSARPGTVATQYF
TGCAGTGCTAGACCCGGGACAGTGGCGACCCAGTACTTC
>many|TRBD2|TRBJ2-1|TRBV7-9|14
CASNPGLAGNEQFF
TGTGCCAGCAACCCGGGACTAGCGGGCAATGAGCAGTTCTTC
>many|TRBD1|TRBJ2-7|TRBV29-1|12
CSATGQTYEQYF
TGCAGCGCCACGGGACAGACCTACGAGCAGTACTTC